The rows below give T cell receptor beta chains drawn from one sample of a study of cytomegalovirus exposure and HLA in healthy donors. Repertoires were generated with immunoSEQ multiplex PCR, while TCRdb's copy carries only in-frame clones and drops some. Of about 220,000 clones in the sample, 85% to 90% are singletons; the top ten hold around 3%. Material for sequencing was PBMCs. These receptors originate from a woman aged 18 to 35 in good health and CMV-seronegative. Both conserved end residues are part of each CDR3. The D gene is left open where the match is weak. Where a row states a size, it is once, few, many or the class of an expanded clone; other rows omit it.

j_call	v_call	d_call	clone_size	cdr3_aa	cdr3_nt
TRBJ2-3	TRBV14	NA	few	CASSQGPKDTQYF	TGTGCCAGCAGCCAAGGGCCGAAGGATACGCAGTATTTT
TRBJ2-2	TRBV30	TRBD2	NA	CAWSVLASGSPGELFF	TGTGCCTGGAGTGTACTAGCTAGCGGGAGTCCCGGGGAGCTGTTTTTT
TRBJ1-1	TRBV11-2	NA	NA	CASSPPADRKEAFF	TGTGCCAGCAGCCCCCCCGCTGACAGGAAGGAAGCTTTCTTT
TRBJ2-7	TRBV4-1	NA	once	CASSQGGASSYEQYF	TGCGCCAGCAGCCAAGGGGGCGCAAGCTCCTACGAGCAGTACTTC
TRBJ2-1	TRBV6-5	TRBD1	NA	CASSTRQGSDEQFF	TGTGCCAGCAGTACAAGACAGGGTAGCGATGAGCAGTTCTTC
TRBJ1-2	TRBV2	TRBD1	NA	CASSDRGGYTF	TGTGCCAGCAGCGACAGGGGTGGCTACACCTTC
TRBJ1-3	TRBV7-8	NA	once	CASSRWGLSGNTIYF	TGTGCCAGCAGCCGTTGGGGGCTCTCTGGAAACACCATATATTTT
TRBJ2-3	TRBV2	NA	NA	CASSEIGGALDTQYF	TGTGCCAGCAGTGAAATTGGGGGGGCCTTAGATACGCAGTATTTT
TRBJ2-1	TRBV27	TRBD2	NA	CASSSTGGNEQFF	TGTGCCAGCAGCTCAACGGGGGGGAATGAGCAGTTCTTC
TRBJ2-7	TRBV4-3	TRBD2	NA	CASSQGPDRGAYEQYF	TGCGCCAGCAGCCAAGGTCCCGACCGGGGGGCCTACGAGCAGTACTTC
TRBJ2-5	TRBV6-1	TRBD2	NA	CASHNGREAQETQYF	TGTGCCAGCCATAACGGGAGGGAGGCCCAAGAGACCCAGTACTTC
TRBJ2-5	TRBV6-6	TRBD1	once	CASSRFGTGGSETQYF	TGTGCCAGCTCCAGATTTGGGACAGGGGGCTCGGAGACCCAGTACTTC
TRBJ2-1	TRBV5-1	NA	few	CASSLMIRGEQFF	TGCGCCAGCAGCTTGATGATCAGGGGTGAGCAGTTCTTC
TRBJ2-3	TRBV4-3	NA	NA	CASSQVGQGTDTQYF	TGCGCCAGCAGCCAAGTAGGGCAGGGGACAGATACGCAGTATTTT
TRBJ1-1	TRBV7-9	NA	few	CASSLEGDTEAFF	TGTGCCAGCAGCTTAGAAGGGGACACTGAAGCTTTCTTT
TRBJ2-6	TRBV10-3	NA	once	CAISDPIGANVLTF	TGTGCCATCAGTGACCCCATTGGGGCCAACGTCCTGACTTTC
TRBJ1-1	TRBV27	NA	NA	CASRKLTGYTEAFF	TGTGCCAGCAGGAAACTAACAGGGTACACTGAAGCTTTCTTT
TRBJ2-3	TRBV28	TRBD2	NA	CASSGPGLAELGTDTQYF	TGTGCCAGCAGTGGACCGGGACTAGCGGAACTTGGCACAGATACGCAGTATTTT
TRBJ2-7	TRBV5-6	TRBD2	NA	CASSGGTSGPGYEQYF	TGTGCCAGCAGCGGTGGGACTAGCGGGCCGGGGTACGAGCAGTACTTC
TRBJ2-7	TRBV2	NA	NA	CASSEFAGYEQYF	TGTGCCAGCAGTGAATTCGCAGGGTACGAGCAGTACTTC
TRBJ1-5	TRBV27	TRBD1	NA	CASRRDSSNQPQHF	TGTGCCAGCAGACGGGACAGTAGCAATCAGCCCCAGCATTTT
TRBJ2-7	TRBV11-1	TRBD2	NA	CASSLIAGGSYEQYF	TGTGCCAGCAGCTTAATAGCGGGAGGTTCCTACGAGCAGTACTTC
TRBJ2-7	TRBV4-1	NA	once	CASSQEKRTAYEQYF	TGCGCCAGCAGCCAAGAAAAGCGAACCGCCTACGAGCAGTACTTC
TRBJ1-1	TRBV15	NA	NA	CATSRDRGNTEAFF	TGTGCCACCAGCAGAGATCGGGGGAACACTGAAGCTTTCTTT
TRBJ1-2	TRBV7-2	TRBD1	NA	CASSLVGGSPYGYTF	TGTGCCAGCAGCTTAGTAGGGGGCAGTCCCTATGGCTACACCTTC